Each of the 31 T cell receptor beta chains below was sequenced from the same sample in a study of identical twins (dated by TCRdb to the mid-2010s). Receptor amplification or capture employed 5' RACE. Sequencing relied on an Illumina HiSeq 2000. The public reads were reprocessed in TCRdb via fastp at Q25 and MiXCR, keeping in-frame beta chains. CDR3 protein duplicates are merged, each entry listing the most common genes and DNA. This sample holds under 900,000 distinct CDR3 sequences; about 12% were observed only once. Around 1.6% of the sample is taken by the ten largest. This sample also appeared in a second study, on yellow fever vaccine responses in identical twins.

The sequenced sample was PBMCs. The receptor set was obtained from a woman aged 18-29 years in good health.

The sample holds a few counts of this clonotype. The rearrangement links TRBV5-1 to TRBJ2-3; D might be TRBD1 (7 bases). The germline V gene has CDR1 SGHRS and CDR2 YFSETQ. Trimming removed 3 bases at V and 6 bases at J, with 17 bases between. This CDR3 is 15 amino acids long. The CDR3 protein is CASSSGEQGRDTQYF. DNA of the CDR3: TGCGCCAGCAGCTCCGGGGAACAGGGGAGGGATACGCAGTATTTT.

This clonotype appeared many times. In DNA, the CDR3 is TGCGCCAGCAGGCGCCAACTCACAGATACGCAGTATTTT. This sequence encodes CASRRQLTDTQYF. The genes are TRBV10-2 and TRBJ2-3; D gene unclear. Between the trimmed V and J ends, which lost 6 bases and 2 bases, there was a span of 9 bases. The germline V gene encodes CDR1 WSHSY and CDR2 SAAADI. This CDR3 is built from 13 residues.

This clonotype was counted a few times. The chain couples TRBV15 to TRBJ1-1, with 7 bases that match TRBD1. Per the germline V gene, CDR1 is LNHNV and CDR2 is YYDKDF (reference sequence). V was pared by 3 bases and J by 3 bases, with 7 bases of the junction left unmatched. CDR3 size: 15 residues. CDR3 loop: CATSSPDRADTEAFF. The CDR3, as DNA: TGTGCCACCAGCAGTCCCGACAGGGCTGACACTGAAGCTTTCTTT.

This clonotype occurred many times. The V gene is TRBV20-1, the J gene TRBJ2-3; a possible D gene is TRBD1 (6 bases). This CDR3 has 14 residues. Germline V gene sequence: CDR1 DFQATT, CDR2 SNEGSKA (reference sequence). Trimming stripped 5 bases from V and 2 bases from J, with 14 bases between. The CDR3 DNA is TGCAGTGCTCCCTCAACAGGGACCACAGATACGCAGTATTTT. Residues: CSAPSTGTTDTQYF.

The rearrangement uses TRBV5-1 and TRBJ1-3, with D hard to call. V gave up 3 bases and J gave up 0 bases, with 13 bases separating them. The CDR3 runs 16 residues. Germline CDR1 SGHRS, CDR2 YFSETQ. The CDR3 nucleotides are TGCGCCAGCAGCTCGGGAGGCCCGAGCTCTGGAAACACCATATATTTT. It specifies CASSSGGPSSGNTIYF.

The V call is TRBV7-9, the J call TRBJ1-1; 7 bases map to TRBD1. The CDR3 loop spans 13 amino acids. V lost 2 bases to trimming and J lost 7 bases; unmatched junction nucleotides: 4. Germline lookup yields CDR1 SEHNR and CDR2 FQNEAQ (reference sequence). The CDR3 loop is CASSLTTGLEAFF. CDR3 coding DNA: TGTGCCAGCAGCTTAACGACAGGGCTTGAAGCTTTCTTT.

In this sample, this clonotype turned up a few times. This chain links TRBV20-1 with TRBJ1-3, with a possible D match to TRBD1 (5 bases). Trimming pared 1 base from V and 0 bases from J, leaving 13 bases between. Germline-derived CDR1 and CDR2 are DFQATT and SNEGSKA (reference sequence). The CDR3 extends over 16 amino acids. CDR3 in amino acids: CSARAGTIFSGNTIYF. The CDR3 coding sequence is TGCAGTGCTAGAGCAGGGACTATCTTCTCTGGAAACACCATATATTTT.

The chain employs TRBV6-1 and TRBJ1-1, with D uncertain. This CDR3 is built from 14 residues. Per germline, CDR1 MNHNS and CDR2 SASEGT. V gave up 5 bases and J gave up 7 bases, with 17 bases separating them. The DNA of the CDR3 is TGTGCCAGCAGTACGACTAATCTCGGTAGTGAAGCTTTCTTT. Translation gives CASSTTNLGSEAFF.

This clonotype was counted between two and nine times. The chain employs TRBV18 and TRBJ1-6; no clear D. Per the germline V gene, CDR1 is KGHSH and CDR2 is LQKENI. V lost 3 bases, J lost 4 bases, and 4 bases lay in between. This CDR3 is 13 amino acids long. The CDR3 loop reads CASSPQYNSPLHF. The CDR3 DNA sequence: TGTGCCAGCTCACCTCAATATAATTCACCCCTCCACTTT.

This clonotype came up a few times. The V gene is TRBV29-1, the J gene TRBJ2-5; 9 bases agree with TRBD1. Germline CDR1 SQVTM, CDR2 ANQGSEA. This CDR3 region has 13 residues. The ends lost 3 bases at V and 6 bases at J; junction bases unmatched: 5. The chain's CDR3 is CSVDGTGLKTQYF. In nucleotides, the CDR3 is TGCAGCGTTGACGGGACAGGGTTAAAGACCCAGTACTTC.

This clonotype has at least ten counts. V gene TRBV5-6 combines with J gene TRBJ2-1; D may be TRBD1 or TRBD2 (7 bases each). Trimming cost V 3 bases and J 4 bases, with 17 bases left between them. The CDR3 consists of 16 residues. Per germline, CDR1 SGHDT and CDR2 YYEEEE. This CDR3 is CASSWEGQYIYNEQFF. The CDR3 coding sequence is TGTGCCAGCAGCTGGGAGGGACAGTACATTTACAATGAGCAGTTCTTC.

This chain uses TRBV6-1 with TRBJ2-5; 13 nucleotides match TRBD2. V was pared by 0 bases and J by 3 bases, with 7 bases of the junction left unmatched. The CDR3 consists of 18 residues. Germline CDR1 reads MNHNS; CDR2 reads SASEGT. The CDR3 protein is CASSEAGQGLAGKETQYF. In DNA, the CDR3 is TGTGCCAGCAGTGAAGCTGGCCAGGGACTAGCGGGAAAAGAGACCCAGTACTTC.

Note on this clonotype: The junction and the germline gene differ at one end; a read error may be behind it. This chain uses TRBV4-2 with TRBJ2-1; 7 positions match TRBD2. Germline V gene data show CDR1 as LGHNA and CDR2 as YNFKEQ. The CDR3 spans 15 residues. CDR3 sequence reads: CTSSLAGVSYNEQFF. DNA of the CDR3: TGTACCAGCAGCCTGGCGGGAGTATCCTACAATGAGCAGTTCTTC.

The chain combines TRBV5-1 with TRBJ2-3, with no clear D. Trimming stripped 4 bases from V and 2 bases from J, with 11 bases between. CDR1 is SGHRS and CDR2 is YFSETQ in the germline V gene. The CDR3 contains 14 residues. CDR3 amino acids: CASSHLDNTDTQYF. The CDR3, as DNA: TGCGCCAGCAGCCACCTAGATAACACAGATACGCAGTATTTT.

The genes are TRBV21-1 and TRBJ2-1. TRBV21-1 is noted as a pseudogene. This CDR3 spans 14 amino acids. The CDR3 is CASSIESSYNEQFF. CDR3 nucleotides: TGTGCCAGCAGTATAGAAAGCTCCTACAATGAGCAGTTCTTC.

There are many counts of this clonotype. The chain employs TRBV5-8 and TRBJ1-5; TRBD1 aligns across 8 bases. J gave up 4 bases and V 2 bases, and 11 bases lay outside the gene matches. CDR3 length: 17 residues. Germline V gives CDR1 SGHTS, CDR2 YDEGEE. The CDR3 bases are TGTGCCAGCAGCTTTCCTCTTGGACAGGGCCGAAATCAGCCCCAGCATTTT. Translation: CASSFPLGQGRNQPQHF.

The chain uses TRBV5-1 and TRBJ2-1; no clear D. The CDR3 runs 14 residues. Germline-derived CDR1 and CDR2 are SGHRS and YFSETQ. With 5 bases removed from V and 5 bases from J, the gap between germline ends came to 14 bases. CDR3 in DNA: TGCGCCAGCAGAAGGGCCCCATCGGACAATGAGCAGTTCTTC. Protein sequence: CASRRAPSDNEQFF.

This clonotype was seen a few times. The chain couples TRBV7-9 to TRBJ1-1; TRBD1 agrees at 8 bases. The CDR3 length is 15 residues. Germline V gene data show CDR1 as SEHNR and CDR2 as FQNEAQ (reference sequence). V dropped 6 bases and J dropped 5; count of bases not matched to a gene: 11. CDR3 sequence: CASSLTGGRGTEAFF. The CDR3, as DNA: TGTGCCAGCAGTTTAACAGGGGGAAGAGGGACTGAAGCTTTCTTT. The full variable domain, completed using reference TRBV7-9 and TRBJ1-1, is DTGVSQNPRHKITKRGQNVTFRCDPISEHNRLYWYRQTLGQGPEFLTYFQNEAQLEKSRLLSDRFSAERPKGSFSTLEIQRTEQGDSAMYLCASSLTGGRGTEAFFGQGTRLTVV.

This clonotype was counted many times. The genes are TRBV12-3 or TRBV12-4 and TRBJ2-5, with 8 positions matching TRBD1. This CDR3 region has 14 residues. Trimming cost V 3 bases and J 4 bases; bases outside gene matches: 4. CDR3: CASSFTDRGETQYF. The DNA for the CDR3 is TGTGCCAGCAGTTTTACCGACAGGGGAGAGACCCAGTACTTC.

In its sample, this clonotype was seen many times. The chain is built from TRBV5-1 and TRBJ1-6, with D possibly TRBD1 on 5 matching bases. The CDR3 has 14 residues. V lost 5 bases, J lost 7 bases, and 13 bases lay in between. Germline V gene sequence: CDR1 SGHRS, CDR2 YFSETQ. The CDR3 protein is CASRPGLTNSPLHF. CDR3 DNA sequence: TGCGCCAGCAGACCGGGACTCACGAATTCACCCCTCCACTTT.

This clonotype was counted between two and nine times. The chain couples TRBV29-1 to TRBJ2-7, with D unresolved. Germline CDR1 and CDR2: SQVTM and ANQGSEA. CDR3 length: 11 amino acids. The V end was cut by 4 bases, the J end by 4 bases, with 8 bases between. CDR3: CSVAVAYEQYF. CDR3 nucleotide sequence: TGCAGCGTTGCAGTTGCATACGAGCAGTACTTC.

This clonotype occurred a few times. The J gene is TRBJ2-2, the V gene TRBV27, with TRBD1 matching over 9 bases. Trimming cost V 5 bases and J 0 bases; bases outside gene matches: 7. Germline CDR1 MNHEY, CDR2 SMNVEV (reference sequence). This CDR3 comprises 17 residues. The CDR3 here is CASSPGQGRPNTGELFF. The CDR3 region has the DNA TGTGCCAGCAGTCCGGGACAGGGCAGACCGAACACCGGGGAGCTGTTTTTT.

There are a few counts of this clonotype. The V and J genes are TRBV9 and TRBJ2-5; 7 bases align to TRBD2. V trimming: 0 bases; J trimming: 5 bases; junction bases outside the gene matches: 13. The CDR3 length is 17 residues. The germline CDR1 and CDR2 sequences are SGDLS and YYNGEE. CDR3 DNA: TGTGCCAGCAGCGTAGGTTCGGGTGGCGGGAGTCGTGAGACCCAGTACTTC. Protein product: CASSVGSGGGSRETQYF. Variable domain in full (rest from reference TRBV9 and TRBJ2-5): DSGVTQTPKHLITATGQRVTLRCSPRSGDLSVYWYQQSLDQGLQFLIQYYNGEERAKGNILERFSAQQFPDLHSELNLSSLELGDSALYFCASSVGSGGGSRETQYFGPGTRLLVL.

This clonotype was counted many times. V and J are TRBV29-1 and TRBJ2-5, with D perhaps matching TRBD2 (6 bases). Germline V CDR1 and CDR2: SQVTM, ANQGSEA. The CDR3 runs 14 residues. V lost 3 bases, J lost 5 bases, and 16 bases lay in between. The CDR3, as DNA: TGCAGCGTTGATCCGGGAGTAGGGGCGGAGACCCAGTACTTC. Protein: CSVDPGVGAETQYF.

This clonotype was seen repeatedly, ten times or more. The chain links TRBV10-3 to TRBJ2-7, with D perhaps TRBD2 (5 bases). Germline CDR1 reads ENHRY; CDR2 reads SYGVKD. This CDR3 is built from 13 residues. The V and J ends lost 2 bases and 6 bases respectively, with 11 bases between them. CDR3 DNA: TGTGCCATCAGTGAGCGTGAGGGTATCGAGCAGTACTTC. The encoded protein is CAISEREGIEQYF.

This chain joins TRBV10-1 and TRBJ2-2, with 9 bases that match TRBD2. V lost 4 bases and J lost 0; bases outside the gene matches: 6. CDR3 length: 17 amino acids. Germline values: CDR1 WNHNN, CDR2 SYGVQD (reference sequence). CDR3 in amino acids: CASSGTRLAANTGELFF. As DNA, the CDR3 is TGCGCCAGCAGTGGAACTCGACTAGCGGCGAACACCGGGGAGCTGTTTTTT.

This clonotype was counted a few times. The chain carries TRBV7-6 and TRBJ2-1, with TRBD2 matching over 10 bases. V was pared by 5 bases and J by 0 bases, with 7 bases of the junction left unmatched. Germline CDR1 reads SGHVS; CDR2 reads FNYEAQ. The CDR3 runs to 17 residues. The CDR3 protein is CASSPSVAGGSYNEQFF. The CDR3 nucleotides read TGTGCCAGCAGCCCCAGTGTAGCGGGGGGCTCCTACAATGAGCAGTTCTTC.

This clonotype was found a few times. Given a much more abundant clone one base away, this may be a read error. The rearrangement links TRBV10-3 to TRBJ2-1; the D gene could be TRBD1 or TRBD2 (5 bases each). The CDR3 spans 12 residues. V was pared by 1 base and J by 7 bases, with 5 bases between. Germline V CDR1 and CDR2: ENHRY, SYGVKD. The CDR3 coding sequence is TGTGCCATCAGTGAGTGGGGGAATGAGCAGTTCTTC. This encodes CAISEWGNEQFF.

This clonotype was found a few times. CDR3 nucleotide sequence: TGTGCCAGCAGTTTGGCGTGGGGGGTGAACACTGAAGCTTTCTTT. Translated, it gives CASSLAWGVNTEAFF. The chain combines TRBV27 with TRBJ1-1; tentatively, D is TRBD1 (5 bases). The CDR3 spans 15 residues. CDR1 MNHEY and CDR2 SMNVEV come from the germline V gene (reference sequence). Trimming cost V 3 bases and J 0 bases, with 11 bases left between them.

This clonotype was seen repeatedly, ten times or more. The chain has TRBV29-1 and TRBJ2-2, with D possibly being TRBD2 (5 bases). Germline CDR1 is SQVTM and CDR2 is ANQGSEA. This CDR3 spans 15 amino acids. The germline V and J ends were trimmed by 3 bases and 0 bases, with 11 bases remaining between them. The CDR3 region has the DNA TGCAGCGTTGAGCTTGTTAGCGCGAACACCGGGGAGCTGTTTTTT. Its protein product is CSVELVSANTGELFF.

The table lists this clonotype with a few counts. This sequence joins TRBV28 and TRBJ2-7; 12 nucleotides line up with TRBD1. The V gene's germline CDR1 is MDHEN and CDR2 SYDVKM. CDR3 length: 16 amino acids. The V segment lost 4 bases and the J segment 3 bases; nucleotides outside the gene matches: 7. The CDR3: CASSWGTGGGFYEQYF. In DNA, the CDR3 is TGTGCCAGCAGTTGGGGGACAGGGGGCGGTTTCTACGAGCAGTACTTC.